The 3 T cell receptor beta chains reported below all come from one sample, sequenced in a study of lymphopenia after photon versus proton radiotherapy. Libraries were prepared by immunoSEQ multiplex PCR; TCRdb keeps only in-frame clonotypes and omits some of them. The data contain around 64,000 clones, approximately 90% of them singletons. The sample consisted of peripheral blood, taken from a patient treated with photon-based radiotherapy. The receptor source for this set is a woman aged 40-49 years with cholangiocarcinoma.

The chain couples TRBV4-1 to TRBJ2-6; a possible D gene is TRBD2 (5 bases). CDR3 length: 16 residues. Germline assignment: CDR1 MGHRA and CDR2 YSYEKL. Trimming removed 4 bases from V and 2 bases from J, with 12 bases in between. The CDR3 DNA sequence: TGCGCCAGCAGCCTAAGGACGGAGGCTGGGGCCAACGTCCTGACTTTC. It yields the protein CASSLRTEAGANVLTF.

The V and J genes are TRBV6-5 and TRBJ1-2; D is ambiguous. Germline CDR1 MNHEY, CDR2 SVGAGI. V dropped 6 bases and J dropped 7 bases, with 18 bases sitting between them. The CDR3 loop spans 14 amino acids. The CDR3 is CASSPSPTVGGYTF. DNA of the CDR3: TGTGCCAGCAGCCCCAGCCCCACAGTGGGTGGCTACACCTTC.

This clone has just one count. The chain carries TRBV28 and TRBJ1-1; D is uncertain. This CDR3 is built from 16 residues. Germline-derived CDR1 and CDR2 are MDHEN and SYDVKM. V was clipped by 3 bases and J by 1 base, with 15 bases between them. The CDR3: CASSFRHTVWNTEAFF. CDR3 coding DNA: TGTGCCAGCAGTTTCCGTCATACAGTATGGAACACTGAAGCTTTCTTT.